These 14 T cell receptor beta chains share one sample of origin, sequenced in a study of cytomegalovirus exposure and HLA in healthy donors. The PCR made use of 60 Vbeta and 13 Jbeta primers. Clones were sequenced by immunoSEQ multiplex PCR, and TCRdb holds only the in-frame ones, with some missing. The top ten hold around 3% of the sample, which has around 77,000 clones, 75% to 80% seen once. Input material: PBMCs. All receptors derive from a man in his forties or fifties in good health and CMV-seronegative.

V is TRBV11-1 and J is TRBJ2-3, with TRBD2 matching over 7 bases. CDR3 length: 17 amino acids. Germline values: CDR1 SGHAT, CDR2 FQDESV (reference sequence). The V segment lost 2 bases and the J segment 2 bases; nucleotides outside the gene matches: 10. CDR3: CASSLLGASGVTDTQYF. The CDR3 DNA sequence: TGTGCCAGCAGCTTACTCGGGGCTAGCGGAGTCACAGATACGCAGTATTTT.

This sequence joins TRBV4-1 and TRBJ1-1; 8 bases fit TRBD1. CDR3 length: 16 residues. Germline trimming cut 3 bases from V and 2 bases from J; bases unmatched to any gene: 8. From germline, CDR1 is MGHRA and CDR2 YSYEKL. The CDR3 spells CASSQDTDRDNTEAFF. The CDR3 DNA sequence: TGCGCCAGCAGCCAGGATACGGACAGGGACAACACTGAAGCTTTCTTT.

The CDR3: CASSSMGHSNQPQHF. The CDR3 nucleotides are TGTGCCAGCAGTTCCATGGGGCATAGCAATCAGCCCCAGCATTTT. The chain links TRBV6-5 to TRBJ1-5; maybe TRBD1 (5 bases). CDR1 MNHEY and CDR2 SVGAGI come from the germline V gene. The CDR3 has 15 residues. The V gene lost 4 bases and the J gene lost 0 bases, with 10 bases spanning the gap.

The genes are TRBV4-2 and TRBJ2-2; 8 bases map to TRBD1. Looked up from germline, CDR1 is LGHNA and CDR2 is YNFKEQ. The trim removed 3 bases at V and 4 bases at J, leaving 10 bases unmatched. This CDR3 is built from 17 residues. CDR3 sequence (DNA): TGTGCCAGCAGCCAGTCCCACAGGGGGATTCGCACCGGGGAGCTGTTTTTT. It is translated as CASSQSHRGIRTGELFF.

This chain connects TRBV27 to TRBJ2-3; 9 positions agree with TRBD2. The CDR3 runs 18 residues. CDR1 is MNHEY and CDR2 is SMNVEV in the germline V gene (reference sequence). V shed 4 bases and J 2 bases; nucleotides not matched to a gene: 13. The CDR3 DNA is TGTGCCAGCAGTTGGTCGTTTGGGCTAGCGGGGTCCACAGATACGCAGTATTTT. It specifies CASSWSFGLAGSTDTQYF.

This sequence joins TRBV9 and TRBJ2-5; 9 bases are shared with TRBD2. Trimming removed 0 bases from V and 11 bases from J; junction bases left unmatched: 5. Germline V gene data show CDR1 as SGDLS and CDR2 as YYNGEE. CDR3 size: 13 residues. CDR3 amino acids: CASSVGGGAPQYF. CDR3 sequence (DNA): TGTGCCAGCAGCGTAGGCGGGGGGGCGCCTCAGTACTTC. The whole variable domain, remainder taken from reference TRBV9 and TRBJ2-5, is DSGVTQTPKHLITATGQRVTLRCSPRSGDLSVYWYQQSLDQGLQFLIQYYNGEERAKGNILERFSAQQFPDLHSELNLSSLELGDSALYFCASSVGGGAPQYFGPGTRLLVL.

The gene calls are TRBV4-3 and TRBJ1-2, with TRBD1 identical over 9 bases. The CDR3 is 13 amino acids. Germline V gives CDR1 LGHNA, CDR2 YSLEER. V shed 4 bases and J 5 bases; nucleotides not matched to a gene: 2. DNA for the CDR3: TGCGCCAGCAGCCCGGACAGGGGATATGGCTACACCTTC. This encodes CASSPDRGYGYTF.

This rearrangement joins TRBV18 to TRBJ2-5; a weak D match, TRBD1 (5 bases). The CDR3 is 13 amino acids. Germline loops: CDR1 KGHSH, CDR2 LQKENI. V shed 3 bases and J shed 3 bases, with 8 bases lying between them. For the CDR3, the DNA is TGTGCCAGCTCACCTTCCAGGGAAGAGACCCAGTACTTC. It is translated as CASSPSREETQYF. Looking up the rest from reference TRBV18 and TRBJ2-5 gives the full variable domain: NAGVMQNPRHLVRRRGQEARLRCSPMKGHSHVYWYRQLPEEGLKFMVYLQKENIIDESGMPKERFSAEFPKEGPSILRIQQVVRGDSAAYFCASSPSREETQYFGPGTRLLVL.

The chain links TRBV6-5 to TRBJ2-7, with 7 bases aligning to TRBD1. V was clipped by 3 bases and J by 1 base; unmatched bases: 3. CDR1 MNHEY and CDR2 SVGAGI come from the germline V gene. This CDR3 contains 14 residues. CDR3 bases: TGTGCCAGCAGTTATTCGGGACAGTCCTACGAGCAGTACTTC. Translation gives CASSYSGQSYEQYF.

This clone is medium-sized. The V call is TRBV19, the J call TRBJ2-1, with 13 bases identical to TRBD2. The V gene end was trimmed by 5 bases and the J gene end by 10 bases; junction bases not matched to a gene: 8. The CDR3 extends over 15 amino acids. Germline V gene sequence: CDR1 LNHDA, CDR2 SQIVND (reference sequence). CDR3 sequence reads: CASSVTSGGAREQFF. The CDR3 nucleotides read TGTGCCAGTAGTGTTACTAGCGGGGGGGCAAGAGAGCAGTTCTTC.

This clone occurred once. The chain couples TRBV11-2 to TRBJ1-5; D unclear. Deletions cut 1 base from V and 4 bases from J, with 5 bases between. The CDR3 sequence is 13 residues long. CDR1 and CDR2 from the germline V gene are SGHAT and FQNNGV. CDR3 loop: CASSLVQNQPQHF. The CDR3 DNA is TGTGCCAGCAGCTTAGTCCAGAATCAGCCCCAGCATTTT. The entire variable domain, with the rest obtained from reference TRBV11-2 and TRBJ1-5, is as follows: EAGVAQSPRYKIIEKRQSVAFWCNPISGHATLYWYQQILGQGPKLLIQFQNNGVVDDSQLPKDRFSAERLKGVDSTLKIQPAKLEDSAVYLCASSLVQNQPQHFGDGTRLSIL.

The chain links TRBV18 to TRBJ1-1, with no clear D. Germline V gives CDR1 KGHSH, CDR2 LQKENI. Trimming stripped 4 bases from V and 4 bases from J, with 13 bases between. This CDR3 is 14 amino acids long. This chain's CDR3 is CASSHSKVSTEAFF. The CDR3 DNA is TGTGCCAGCTCACACTCAAAAGTTAGCACTGAAGCTTTCTTT.

The table lists this clone with a few counts. The J gene is TRBJ1-4, the V gene TRBV6-5; 7 bases match TRBD1. CDR1 and CDR2 from the germline V gene are MNHEY and SVGAGI. The CDR3 length is 14 residues. Trimming took 7 bases from V and 5 from J; bases not matched to a gene: 7. The CDR3 sequence: CASKLRGQNEKLFF. The CDR3 DNA reads as TGTGCCAGCAAACTTAGGGGGCAAAATGAAAAACTGTTTTTT.

The chain is built from TRBV19 and TRBJ1-4; 9 bases are shared with TRBD1. CDR3 length equals 15 residues. The germline V gene encodes CDR1 LNHDA and CDR2 SQIVND (reference sequence). The J segment lost 3 bases and the V segment lost 7 bases, leaving 6 bases of the junction unmatched. The CDR3 spells CASTGQGMANEKLFF. The CDR3 DNA follows: TGTGCCAGTACAGGACAGGGGATGGCTAATGAAAAACTGTTTTTT.